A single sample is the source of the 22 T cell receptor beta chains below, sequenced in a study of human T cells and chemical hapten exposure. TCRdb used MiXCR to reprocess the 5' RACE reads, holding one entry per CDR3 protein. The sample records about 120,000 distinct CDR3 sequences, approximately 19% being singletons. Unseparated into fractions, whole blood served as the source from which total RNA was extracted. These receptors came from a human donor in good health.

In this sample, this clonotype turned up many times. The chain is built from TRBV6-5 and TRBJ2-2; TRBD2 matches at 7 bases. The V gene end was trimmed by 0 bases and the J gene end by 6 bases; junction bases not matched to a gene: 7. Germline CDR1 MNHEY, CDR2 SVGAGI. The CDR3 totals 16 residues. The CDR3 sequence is CASSYSMRLAAGELFF. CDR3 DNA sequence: TGTGCCAGCAGTTACTCCATGCGACTAGCTGCCGGGGAGCTGTTTTTT.

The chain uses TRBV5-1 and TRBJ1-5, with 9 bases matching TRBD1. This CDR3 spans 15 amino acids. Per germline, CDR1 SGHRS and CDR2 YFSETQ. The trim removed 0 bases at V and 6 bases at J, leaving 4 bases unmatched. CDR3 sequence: CASSLDGQGTQPQHF. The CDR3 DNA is TGCGCCAGCAGCTTGGACGGACAGGGGACTCAGCCCCAGCATTTT.

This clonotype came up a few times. The CDR3 sequence is CASSFGVGTDIYF. CDR3 bases: TGTGCCAGCAGTTTCGGGGTGGGGACGGACATATATTTT. The J gene is TRBJ1-3, the V gene TRBV27, with a weak D call TRBD1 (5 bases). Trimming pared 3 bases from V and 12 bases from J, leaving 15 bases between. This CDR3 contains 13 residues. Germline V gene sequence: CDR1 MNHEY, CDR2 SMNVEV (reference sequence).

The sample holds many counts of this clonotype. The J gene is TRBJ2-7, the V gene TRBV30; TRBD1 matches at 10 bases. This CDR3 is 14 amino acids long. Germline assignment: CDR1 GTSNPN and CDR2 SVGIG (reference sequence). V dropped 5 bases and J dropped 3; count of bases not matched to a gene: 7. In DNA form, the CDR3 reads TGTGCCTGGCAGCCGGACAGGGGGATCTACGAGCAGTACTTC. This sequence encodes CAWQPDRGIYEQYF.

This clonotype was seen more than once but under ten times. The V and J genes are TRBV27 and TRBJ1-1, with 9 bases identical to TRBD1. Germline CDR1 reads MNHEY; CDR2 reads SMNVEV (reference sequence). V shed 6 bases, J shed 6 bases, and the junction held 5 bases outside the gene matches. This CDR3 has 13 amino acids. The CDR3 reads CASRDRGFPEAFF. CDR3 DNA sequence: TGTGCCAGCAGGGACAGGGGCTTTCCTGAAGCTTTCTTT.

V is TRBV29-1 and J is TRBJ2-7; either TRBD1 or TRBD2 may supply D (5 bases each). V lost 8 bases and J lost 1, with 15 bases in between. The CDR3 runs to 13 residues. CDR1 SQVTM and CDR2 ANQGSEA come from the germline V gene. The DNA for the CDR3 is TGCAGCATAATCCTGGGGGATTCCTACGAGCAGTACTTC. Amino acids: CSIILGDSYEQYF.

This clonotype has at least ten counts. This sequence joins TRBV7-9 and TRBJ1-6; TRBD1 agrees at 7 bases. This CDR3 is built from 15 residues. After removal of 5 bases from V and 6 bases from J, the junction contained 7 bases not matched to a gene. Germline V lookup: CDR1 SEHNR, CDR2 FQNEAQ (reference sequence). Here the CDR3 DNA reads TGTGCCAGCAGCCCTGACAGGGCGAGTAATTCACCCCTCCACTTT. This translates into CASSPDRASNSPLHF.

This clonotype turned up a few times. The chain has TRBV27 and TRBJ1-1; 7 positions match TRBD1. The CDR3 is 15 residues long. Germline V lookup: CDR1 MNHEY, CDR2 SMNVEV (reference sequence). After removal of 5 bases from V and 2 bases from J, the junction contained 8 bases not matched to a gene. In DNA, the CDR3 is TGTGCCAGCAGTCAACAGGGGACGACCAACACTGAAGCTTTCTTT. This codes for CASSQQGTTNTEAFF.

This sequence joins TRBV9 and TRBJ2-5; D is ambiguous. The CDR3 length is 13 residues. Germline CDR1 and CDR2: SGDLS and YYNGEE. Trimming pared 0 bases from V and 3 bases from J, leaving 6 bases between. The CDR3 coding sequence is TGTGCCAGCAGCGTAGGGCAGAAAGAGACCCAGTACTTC. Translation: CASSVGQKETQYF. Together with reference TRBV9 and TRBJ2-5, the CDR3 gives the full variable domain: DSGVTQTPKHLITATGQRVTLRCSPRSGDLSVYWYQQSLDQGLQFLIQYYNGEERAKGNILERFSAQQFPDLHSELNLSSLELGDSALYFCASSVGQKETQYFGPGTRLLVL.

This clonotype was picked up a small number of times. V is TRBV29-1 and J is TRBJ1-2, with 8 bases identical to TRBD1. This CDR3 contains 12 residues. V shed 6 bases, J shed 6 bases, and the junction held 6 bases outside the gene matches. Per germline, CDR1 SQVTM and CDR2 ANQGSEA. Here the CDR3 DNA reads TGCAGCGTCGGGGGACAGGCGGATGGCTACACCTTC. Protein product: CSVGGQADGYTF.

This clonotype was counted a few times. The DNA for the CDR3 is TGTGCCAGCAGCTTAAGAGCGGGCTACCTCTACAATGAGCAGTTCTTC. This encodes CASSLRAGYLYNEQFF. V gene TRBV7-3 combines with J gene TRBJ2-1; a possible D gene is TRBD2 (6 bases). The CDR3 runs 16 residues. Germline V lookup: CDR1 SGHTA, CDR2 FQGTGA. The V gene lost 1 base and the J gene lost 3 bases, with 13 bases spanning the gap.

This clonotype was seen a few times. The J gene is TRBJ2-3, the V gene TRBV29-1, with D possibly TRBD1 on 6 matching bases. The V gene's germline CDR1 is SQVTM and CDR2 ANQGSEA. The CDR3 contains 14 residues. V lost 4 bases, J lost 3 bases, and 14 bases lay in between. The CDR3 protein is CSVAGLGQTDTQYF. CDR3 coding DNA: TGCAGCGTTGCAGGTCTCGGACAGACAGATACGCAGTATTTT.

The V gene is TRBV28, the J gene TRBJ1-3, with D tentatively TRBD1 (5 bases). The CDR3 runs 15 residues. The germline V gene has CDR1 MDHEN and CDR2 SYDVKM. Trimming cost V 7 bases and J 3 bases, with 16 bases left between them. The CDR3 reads CASTVVGQGGNTIYF. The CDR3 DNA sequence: TGTGCCAGCACCGTGGTCGGCCAGGGTGGAAACACCATATATTTT. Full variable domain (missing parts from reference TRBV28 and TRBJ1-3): DVKVTQSSRYLVKRTGEKVFLECVQDMDHENMFWYRQDPGLGLRLIYFSYDVKMKEKGDIPEGYSVSREKKERFSLILESASTNQTSMYLCASTVVGQGGNTIYFGEGSWLTVV.

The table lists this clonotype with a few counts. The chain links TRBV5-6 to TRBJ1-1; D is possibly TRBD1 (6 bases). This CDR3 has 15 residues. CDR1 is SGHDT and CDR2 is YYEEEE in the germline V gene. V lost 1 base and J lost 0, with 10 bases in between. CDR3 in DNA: TGTGCCAGCAGCTTGCCGGGACACCTGAACACTGAAGCTTTCTTT. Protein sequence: CASSLPGHLNTEAFF. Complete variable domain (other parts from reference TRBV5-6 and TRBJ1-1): DAGVTQSPTHLIKTRGQQVTLRCSPKSGHDTVSWYQQALGQGPQFIFQYYEEEERQRGNFPDRFSGHQFPNYSSELNVNALLLGDSALYLCASSLPGHLNTEAFFGQGTRLTVV.

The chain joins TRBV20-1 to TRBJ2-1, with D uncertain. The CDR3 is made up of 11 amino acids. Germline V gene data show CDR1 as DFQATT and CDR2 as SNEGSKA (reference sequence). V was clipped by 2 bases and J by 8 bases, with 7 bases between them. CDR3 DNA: TGCAGTGCTAGATTGGGGTATGAGCAGTTCTTC. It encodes CSARLGYEQFF.

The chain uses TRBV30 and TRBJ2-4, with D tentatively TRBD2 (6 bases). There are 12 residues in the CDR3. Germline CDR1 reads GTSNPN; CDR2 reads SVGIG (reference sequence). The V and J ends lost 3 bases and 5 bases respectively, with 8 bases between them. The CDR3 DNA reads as TGTGCCTGGAGGGAGGGACAAAACATTCAGTACTTC. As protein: CAWREGQNIQYF.

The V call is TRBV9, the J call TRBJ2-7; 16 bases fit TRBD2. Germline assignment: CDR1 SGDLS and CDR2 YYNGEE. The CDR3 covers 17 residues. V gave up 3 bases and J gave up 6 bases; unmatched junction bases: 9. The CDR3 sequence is CASSEEGTSGRGSEQYF. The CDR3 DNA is TGTGCCAGCAGCGAGGAGGGGACTAGCGGGAGGGGGTCCGAGCAGTACTTC.

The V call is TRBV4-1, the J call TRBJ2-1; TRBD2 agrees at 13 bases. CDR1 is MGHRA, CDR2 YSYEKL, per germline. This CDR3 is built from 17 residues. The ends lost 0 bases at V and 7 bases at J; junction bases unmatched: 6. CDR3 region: CASSQDRGTSGMNEQFF. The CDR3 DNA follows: TGCGCCAGCAGCCAAGATCGGGGGACTAGCGGGATGAATGAGCAGTTCTTC.

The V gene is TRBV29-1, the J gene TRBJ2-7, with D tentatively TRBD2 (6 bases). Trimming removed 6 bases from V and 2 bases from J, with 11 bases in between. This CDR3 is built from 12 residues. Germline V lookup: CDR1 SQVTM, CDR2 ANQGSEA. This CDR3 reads CSVRGLTYEQYF. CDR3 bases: TGCAGCGTCCGGGGACTGACCTACGAGCAGTACTTC.

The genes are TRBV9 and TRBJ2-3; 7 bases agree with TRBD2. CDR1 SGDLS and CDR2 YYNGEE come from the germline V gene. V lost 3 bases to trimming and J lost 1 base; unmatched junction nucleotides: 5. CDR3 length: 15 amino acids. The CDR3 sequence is CASSAQRDGTDTQYF. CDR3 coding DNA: TGTGCCAGCAGCGCCCAGCGGGATGGCACAGATACGCAGTATTTT.

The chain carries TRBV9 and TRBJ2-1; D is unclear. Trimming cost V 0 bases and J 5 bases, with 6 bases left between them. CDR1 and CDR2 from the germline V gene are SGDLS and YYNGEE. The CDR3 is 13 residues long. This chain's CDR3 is CASSVVDNNEQFF. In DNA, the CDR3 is TGTGCCAGCAGCGTAGTAGACAACAATGAGCAGTTCTTC.

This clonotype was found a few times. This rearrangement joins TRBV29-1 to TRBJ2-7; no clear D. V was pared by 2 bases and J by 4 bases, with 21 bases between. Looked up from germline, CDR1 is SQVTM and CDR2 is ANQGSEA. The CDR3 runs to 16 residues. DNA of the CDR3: TGCAGCGTTGAATCCCTCGGCGTCTCAGGCAGTTACGAGCAGTACTTC. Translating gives CSVESLGVSGSYEQYF.